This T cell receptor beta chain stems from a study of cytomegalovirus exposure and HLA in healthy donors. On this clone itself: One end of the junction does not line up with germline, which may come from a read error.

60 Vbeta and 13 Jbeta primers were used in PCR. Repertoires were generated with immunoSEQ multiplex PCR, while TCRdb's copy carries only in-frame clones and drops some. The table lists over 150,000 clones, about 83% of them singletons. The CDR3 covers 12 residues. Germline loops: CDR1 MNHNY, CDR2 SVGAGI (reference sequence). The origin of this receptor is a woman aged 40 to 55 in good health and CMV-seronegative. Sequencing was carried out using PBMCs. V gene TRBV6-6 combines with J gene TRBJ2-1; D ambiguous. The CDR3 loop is CASTSGMSSEVF. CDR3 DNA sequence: TGTGCCAGCACCTCGGGTATGTCTAGTGAGGTCTTC.